This is a list of T cell receptor beta chains from one sample in a study of neurological immune-mediated disorders. TCRdb re-called the 5' RACE reads through MiXCR, storing one row per CDR3 protein. The profile covers roughly 10,000 distinct CDR3 sequences, with about 22% appearing a single time and approximately 15% taken by the ten largest. What was sequenced was CD8+ T cells from blood. The receptors here all came from a woman between 40 and 50 years old with multiple sclerosis. CDR3s include the opening cysteine and the closing phenylalanine or tryptophan. A D gene is named only where the DNA matches it firmly. Clone size, where shown, is once, few, many, or a class for clones that have expanded.

>TRBV5-6|NA|TRBJ2-5|NA
CASTQPGLGGGETQYF
TGTGCCAGCACCCAACCGGGACTCGGGGGTGGGGAGACCCAGTACTTC
>TRBV7-3|many|TRBJ1-1|TRBD1
CASSLMRQGNTEAFF
TGTGCCAGCAGCTTAATGAGACAGGGTAACACTGAAGCTTTCTTT
>TRBV5-6|few|TRBJ2-7|NA
CASSGGNKSPYF
TGTGCCAGCAGCGGGGGAAATAAATCGCCGTACTTC
>TRBV11-2|NA|TRBJ1-1|NA
CASSLGGTDTEAFF
TGTGCCAGCAGCTTAGGGGGCACGGACACTGAAGCTTTCTTT
>TRBV6-6|few|TRBJ2-4|TRBD1
CASSYRTGQENIQYF
TGTGCCAGCAGTTACCGGACGGGACAGGAAAACATTCAGTACTTC
>TRBV5-1|NA|TRBJ1-3|NA
CASSLDIGAGNTIYF
TGCGCCAGCAGCTTGGATATCGGGGCTGGAAACACCATATATTTT
>TRBV3-1|NA|TRBJ2-7|NA
CASPGTEPVSYEQYF
TGTGCCAGCCCGGGGACTGAACCCGTCTCCTACGAGCAGTACTTC
>TRBV9|medium-sized|TRBJ1-5|NA
CASSLDGYSNQPQHF
TGTGCCAGCAGCCTCGACGGGTATAGCAATCAGCCCCAGCATTTT
>TRBV4-1|many|TRBJ1-5|NA
CASSQVFNQPQHF
TGCGCCAGCAGCCAGGTATTCAATCAGCCCCAGCATTTT
>TRBV2|NA|TRBJ1-6|TRBD1
CASTGTGGVSSPLHF
TGTGCCAGCACCGGGACAGGGGGCGTTAGCTCACCCCTCCACTTT
>TRBV20-1|few|TRBJ2-7|TRBD2
CSAGRGGLGEQYF
TGCAGTGCTGGGCGCGGGGGACTAGGGGAGCAGTACTTC
>TRBV9|medium-sized|TRBJ1-5|NA
CASSGQASNQPQHF
TGTGCCAGCAGCGGACAGGCGAGCAATCAGCCCCAGCATTTT
>TRBV6-6|NA|TRBJ1-2|NA
CASSPTIVYGYTF
TGTGCCAGCAGTCCCACTATTGTCTATGGCTACACCTTC
>TRBV4-2|medium-sized|TRBJ2-3|NA
CASSQHTDTQYF
TGTGCCAGCAGCCAGCACACAGATACGCAGTATTTT
>TRBV27|NA|TRBJ2-7|NA
CASRQAGDNYEQYF
TGTGCCAGCAGACAAGCCGGGGACAACTACGAGCAGTACTTC
>TRBV28|NA|TRBJ2-7|NA
CASSAPPYEQYF
TGTGCCAGCAGTGCCCCTCCCTACGAGCAGTACTTC
>TRBV3-1|many|TRBJ1-2|NA
CASSLQGGDYGYTF
TGTGCCAGCAGCCTCCAAGGAGGGGACTATGGCTACACCTTC
>TRBV12-3/TRBV12-4|many|TRBJ2-1|TRBD2
CASSLAGGYLNEQFF
TGTGCCAGCAGTTTAGCGGGGGGGTACCTCAATGAGCAGTTCTTC
>TRBV27|medium-sized|TRBJ1-4|TRBD1
CASGDRVEKLFF
TGTGCCAGCGGGGACAGGGTTGAAAAACTGTTTTTT
>TRBV5-5|medium-sized|TRBJ2-1|TRBD2
CASSFKGLADNEQFF
TGTGCCAGCAGCTTTAAAGGACTAGCTGACAATGAGCAGTTCTTC
>TRBV9|many|TRBJ2-2|NA
CASSVEGGALNTGELFF
TGTGCCAGCAGCGTAGAGGGCGGGGCGCTAAACACCGGGGAGCTGTTTTTT
>TRBV29-1|medium-sized|TRBJ1-3|NA
CSVLLPGNTIYF
TGCAGCGTTCTTCTGCCGGGAAACACCATATATTTT
>TRBV30|many|TRBJ1-1|TRBD1
CAWSTGQGHWGTEAFF
TGTGCCTGGAGTACGGGACAGGGACACTGGGGGACTGAAGCTTTCTTT
>TRBV7-9|many|TRBJ1-1|NA
CASSSATGQRTEAFF
TGTGCCAGCAGCTCAGCAACAGGACAGAGGACTGAAGCTTTCTTT
>TRBV4-1|medium-sized|TRBJ1-1|NA
CASSQSKGAEAFF
TGCGCCAGCAGCCAATCAAAGGGCGCTGAAGCTTTCTTT
>TRBV3-1|many|TRBJ2-1|NA
CASSPRGAVYNEQFF
TGTGCCAGCAGCCCTCGGGGGGCCGTTTACAATGAGCAGTTCTTC
>TRBV10-3|many|TRBJ2-7|TRBD2
CAISQTSGGTYEQYF
TGTGCCATCAGTCAGACTAGCGGGGGAACCTACGAGCAGTACTTC
>TRBV5-5|NA|TRBJ2-1|TRBD2
CASSLDASGGFYNEQFF
TGTGCCAGCAGCTTGGACGCGTCCGGGGGGTTCTACAATGAGCAGTTCTTC
>TRBV4-1|medium-sized|TRBJ1-1|NA
CASSQLMAQGWNTEAFF
TGCGCCAGCAGCCAATTAATGGCTCAGGGATGGAACACTGAAGCTTTCTTT